The 7 T cell receptor beta chains reported below all come from one sample, sequenced in a study of cytomegalovirus exposure and HLA in healthy donors. PCR involved 60 Vbeta and 13 Jbeta primers. Produced via immunoSEQ multiplex PCR; TCRdb's table is partial and in-frame only. The sample carries 120,000 to 150,000 clones, 70% to 85% recorded once. Material: PBMCs. All receptors derive from a male donor in good health and CMV-seronegative.

This clone occurred a few times. The chain recombines TRBV4-3 with TRBJ2-6; weak D call: TRBD2 (6 bases). Deletions cut 2 bases from V and 4 bases from J, with 9 bases between. The CDR3 has 15 amino acids. Germline V lookup: CDR1 LGHNA, CDR2 YSLEER. CDR3 nucleotides: TGCGCCAGCAGCCAACATGGGAGGGGGGCCAACGTCCTGACTTTC. Translation gives CASSQHGRGANVLTF.

This chain joins TRBV19 and TRBJ2-7; 12 nucleotides match TRBD1. Germline V CDR1 and CDR2: LNHDA, SQIVND (reference sequence). V was clipped by 5 bases and J by 3 bases; unmatched bases: 5. The length of the CDR3 is 15 residues. CDR3 sequence (DNA): TGTGCCAGTAGTGTGGGGACAGGGGGCATCTACGAGCAGTACTTC. Encoded protein: CASSVGTGGIYEQYF.

This clone has a handful of counts. The gene calls are TRBV2 and TRBJ2-2, with 10 nucleotides matching TRBD1. Trimming at V came to 4 bases and at J to 5 bases, leaving 4 bases not matched to a gene. The CDR3 runs to 15 residues. From germline, CDR1 is SNHLY and CDR2 FYNNEI. CDR3 DNA sequence: TGTGCCAGCAGTGGACAGGGGGCGAGTACCGGGGAGCTGTTTTTT. Its translation is CASSGQGASTGELFF.

The chain combines TRBV2 with TRBJ2-7; 7 nucleotides agree with TRBD1. Per germline, CDR1 SNHLY and CDR2 FYNNEI. The CDR3 is 13 amino acids. The V and J ends lost 3 bases and 2 bases, in that order; junction bases with no gene match: 1. CDR3 sequence: CASSEDRPYEQYF. The CDR3 DNA sequence: TGTGCCAGCAGTGAGGACAGGCCCTACGAGCAGTACTTC. Filled out from reference TRBV2 and TRBJ2-7, the complete variable domain reads EPEVTQTPSHQVTQMGQEVILRCVPISNHLYFYWYRQILGQKVEFLVSFYNNEISEKSEIFDDQFSVERPDGSNFTLKIRSTKLEDSAMYFCASSEDRPYEQYFGPGTRLTVT.

CDR3 nucleotide sequence: TGCGCCAGCAGCCAAAAAGGGCTGACTAGTATTACCAATGAGCAGTTCTTC. It translates to CASSQKGLTSITNEQFF. The rearrangement joins TRBV4-1 to TRBJ2-1; tentatively, D is TRBD2 (6 bases). The germline CDR1 and CDR2 sequences are MGHRA and YSYEKL. V was cut by 2 bases and J by 6 bases, with 20 bases left in between. The CDR3 length is 17 residues.

J is TRBJ2-2 and V is TRBV7-3; D perhaps matches TRBD2 (6 bases). Trimming removed 0 bases from V and 1 base from J, with 6 bases in between. CDR1 and CDR2 from the germline V gene are SGHTA and FQGTGA. This CDR3 is built from 15 residues. The CDR3 region is CASSLTGGNTGELFF. The CDR3 DNA is TGTGCCAGCAGCTTAACCGGGGGGAACACCGGGGAGCTGTTTTTT. Drawing the rest from reference TRBV7-3 and TRBJ2-2, the complete variable domain is GAGVSQTPSNKVTEKGKYVELRCDPISGHTALYWYRQSLGQGPEFLIYFQGTGAADDSGLPNDRFFAVRPEGSVSTLKIQRTERGDSAVYLCASSLTGGNTGELFFGEGSRLTVL.

V is TRBV5-4 and J is TRBJ2-7; 10 nucleotides align to TRBD1. Germline V gene lookup returns CDR1 SGHNT and CDR2 YYREEE (reference sequence). The V and J ends lost 5 bases and 4 bases, in that order; junction bases with no gene match: 9. The CDR3 is made up of 15 amino acids. CDR3 in DNA: TGTGCCAGCAGTCCCGGGACAGGGGAGTTATACGAGCAGTACTTC. Its translation is CASSPGTGELYEQYF.